Listed below are T cell receptor beta chains from one sample, sequenced in a study of vaccination effects on CD4 cells after COVID-19. Assay used: immunoSEQ multiplex PCR; TCRdb lists only in-frame clones, some missing. The sample records roughly 65,000 clones, about 72% being singletons. Their specific antigens are unknown. Sequences were derived from CD4+ T cells from PBMCs cultured with HCoV-NL63 spike peptides, sampled before COVID-19 vaccination. The receptor source for this set is a human donor who received a COVID-19 vaccine. Each CDR3 is given with its conserved first and last residue. The D gene is left open where the match is weak. Not every row has a clone size; where given, it reads once, few, many or a size class.

j_gene,len,d_gene,abundance,v_gene,CDR3nt,CDR3aa
TRBJ2-2,14,.,few,TRBV2,TGTGCCAGCAGTCGGGAATCGAACACCGGGGAGCTGTTTTTT,CASSRESNTGELFF
TRBJ2-1,11,TRBD2,.,TRBV7-2,TGTGCCAGCAGCTATCCGGGACTACCGTTCTTC,CASSYPGLPFF
TRBJ1-5,15,.,.,TRBV4-3,TGCGCCAGCAGCCAAGATGCACAGGGCAATCAGCCCCAGCATTTT,CASSQDAQGNQPQHF
TRBJ2-2,16,.,few,TRBV29-1,TGCAGCATACGACGAGGGCAGGGATTGGACACCGGGGAGCTGTTTTTT,CSIRRGQGLDTGELFF
TRBJ1-3,16,.,.,TRBV11-2,TGTGCCAGCAGCTTTACAGGGTCTCTGCCTGGAAACACCATATATTTT,CASSFTGSLPGNTIYF
TRBJ2-1,15,.,.,TRBV2,TGTGCCAGCAGTGTGTGGTCAGGGATCGCCAATGAGCAGTTCTTC,CASSVWSGIANEQFF
TRBJ2-3,20,TRBD2,.,TRBV10-1,TGCGCCAGCAGTGAGTTAACCGGGACTAGCGGGGGGGCGGAGACAGATACGCAGTATTTT,CASSELTGTSGGAETDTQYF
TRBJ1-1,13,.,.,TRBV6-6,TGTGCCAGCAGTTTTTCAGGAGGGACTGAAGCTTTCTTT,CASSFSGGTEAFF
TRBJ1-6,17,.,.,TRBV6-1,TGTGCCAGCAGTGAAGGGGCCCCTGCGGGGGGCGGGTCACCCCTCCACTTT,CASSEGAPAGGGSPLHF
TRBJ2-3,15,.,.,TRBV3-1/TRBV3-2,TGTGCCAGCAGCCACCCCGGGACAATCACAGATACGCAGTATTTT,CASSHPGTITDTQYF